The rows below give T cell receptor beta chains drawn from one sample of a study of CD8 T cells in ankylosing spondylitis. MiXCR, run by TCRdb on the 5' RACE reads, gives a single entry per CDR3 protein. The sample lists about 320,000 distinct CDR3 sequences; approximately 10% were seen once. Sequencing input: blood, either unsorted or a sorted T cell fraction (not recorded which). These receptor sequences come from a female donor with ankylosing spondylitis or in good health (not recorded which). CDR3s include the opening cysteine and the closing phenylalanine or tryptophan. Each record gives: clone size, V gene, J gene, D gene, CDR3 protein, CDR3 DNA. A D gene is named only where the DNA matches it firmly. Only some rows state a clone size, as once, few, many or a class for expanded clones.

>many|TRBV5-1|TRBJ2-1|TRBD1
CASSSGTEGYNEQFF
TGCGCCAGCAGTTCCGGGACAGAAGGATACAATGAGCAGTTCTTC
>few|TRBV7-2|TRBJ2-7|TRBD2
CASSLAIAGGNYEQYF
TGTGCCAGCAGCTTAGCGATAGCGGGGGGTAACTACGAGCAGTACTTC
>few|TRBV30|TRBJ1-6|.
CAWTASNSPLHF
TGTGCCTGGACCGCGTCCAATTCACCCCTCCACTTT
>few|TRBV20-1|TRBJ2-5|TRBD2
CSAAPAGDRETQYF
TGCAGTGCAGCCCCAGCGGGAGACAGGGAGACCCAGTACTTC
>many|TRBV7-3|TRBJ2-5|TRBD2
CASKEAGTPSGTQYF
TGTGCCAGCAAAGAAGCGGGGACTCCTTCCGGGACCCAGTACTTC
>few|TRBV20-1|TRBJ2-1|TRBD2
CSAPWLAGIRSSYNEQFF
TGCAGTGCCCCCTGGCTAGCGGGCATAAGGAGCTCCTACAATGAGCAGTTCTTC
>.|TRBV14|TRBJ2-5|.
CASSQDLGAIRETQYF
TGTGCCAGCAGCCAAGATCTGGGGGCGATTAGAGAGACCCAGTACTTC
>.|TRBV3-1|TRBJ1-1|.
CASSYEDTEAFF
TGTGCCAGCAGTTACGAGGACACTGAAGCTTTCTTT
>.|TRBV5-1|TRBJ2-1|TRBD2
CDSMGGGPSYNEQFF
TGCGACAGCATGGGCGGGGGTCCCTCCTACAATGAGCAGTTCTTC
>.|TRBV20-1|TRBJ2-1|TRBD1
CSARDRQGSWDNEQFF
TGCAGTGCTAGAGATCGACAGGGGAGTTGGGACAATGAGCAGTTCTTC
>many|TRBV27|TRBJ1-6|.
CASNRAGNSPLHF
TGTGCCAGCAACAGGGCTGGCAATTCACCCCTCCACTTT
>many|TRBV12-3/TRBV12-4|TRBJ1-1|.
CASSLTGARSGAFF
TGTGCCAGCAGTCTGACAGGCGCCCGATCGGGAGCTTTCTTT
>many|TRBV4-3|TRBJ2-2|.
CASSQDSSRGYTGELFF
TGCGCCAGCAGCCAAGATTCATCCAGGGGATACACCGGGGAGCTGTTTTTT
>many|TRBV10-2|TRBJ1-5|.
CASSDGGVSNQPQHF
TGCGCCAGCAGTGACGGGGGGGTTAGCAATCAGCCCCAGCATTTT
>many|TRBV20-1|TRBJ2-1|TRBD2
CSARDPAGGLNEQFF
TGCAGTGCTAGAGACCCCGCGGGAGGTCTAAATGAGCAGTTCTTC
>.|TRBV27|TRBJ2-7|TRBD2
CASSLYGSAGGRYEQYF
TGTGCCAGCAGTTTATACGGTTCAGCGGGAGGACGGTACGAGCAGTACTTC
>many|TRBV20-1|TRBJ1-2|.
CSAKSGAGGYTF
TGCAGTGCTAAGTCGGGGGCAGGCGGCTACACCTTC
>few|TRBV4-3|TRBJ2-2|.
CASSQEPGANTGELFF
TGCGCCAGCAGCCAAGAACCCGGAGCGAACACCGGGGAGCTGTTTTTT
>many|TRBV11-2|TRBJ2-5|.
CASSSEPGPRETQYF
TGTGCCAGCAGCTCTGAACCGGGCCCAAGGGAGACCCAGTACTTC
>many|TRBV5-1|TRBJ2-1|TRBD2
CASGSGANNEQFF
TGCGCCAGCGGCAGCGGGGCGAACAATGAGCAGTTCTTC
>.|TRBV7-2|TRBJ1-4|.
CASSIERGVGKLFF
TGTGCCAGCAGCATAGAGCGGGGAGTCGGAAAACTGTTTTTT
>many|TRBV6-1|TRBJ2-1|.
CASRPHRAGQHNEQFF
TGTGCCAGCAGGCCCCACCGGGCAGGGCAGCATAATGAGCAGTTCTTC
>many|TRBV5-1|TRBJ1-2|.
CASSPGPNNPYGYTF
TGCGCCAGCAGTCCGGGACCCAACAACCCCTATGGCTACACCTTC
>many|TRBV7-2|TRBJ1-5|TRBD1
CASSLENRGQPQHF
TGTGCCAGCAGCTTAGAGAACAGGGGGCAGCCCCAGCATTTT
>many|TRBV5-4|TRBJ2-2|TRBD1
CASSLGGTGTTGELFF
TGTGCCAGCAGCTTGGGTGGGACAGGCACCACCGGGGAGCTGTTTTTT
>few|TRBV4-3|TRBJ2-1|.
CASSHPNYNEQFF
TGCGCCAGCAGCCATCCTAACTACAATGAGCAGTTCTTC
>few|TRBV7-4|TRBJ1-4|TRBD1
CASTLNLDREKRINEKLFF
TGTGCCAGCACCTTGAACCTGGACAGGGAAAAGCGGATTAATGAAAAACTGTTTTTT
>many|TRBV20-1|TRBJ2-5|.
CSAPRPVLQETQYF
TGCAGTGCCCCCCGACCGGTCCTCCAAGAGACCCAGTACTTC
>many|TRBV4-3|TRBJ2-1|.
CASSQDWRSEQFF
TGCGCCAGCAGCCAAGATTGGAGGAGTGAGCAGTTCTTC
>many|TRBV28|TRBJ2-1|.
CASSHRAGYNEQFF
TGTGCCAGCAGTCACCGCGCAGGCTACAATGAGCAGTTCTTC
>.|TRBV5-1|TRBJ2-3|TRBD2
CASSPGPSGDTQYF
TGCGCCAGCAGCCCAGGGCCTAGCGGCGATACGCAGTATTTT
>.|TRBV3-1|TRBJ1-1|.
CASSQVPPGSPSEAFF
TGTGCCAGCAGCCAAGTCCCACCAGGGTCCCCCTCTGAAGCTTTCTTT
>.|TRBV20-1|TRBJ2-1|TRBD2
CSALMTSGDSRNEQFF
TGCAGTGCCTTAATGACTAGCGGCGATTCACGGAATGAGCAGTTCTTC
>many|TRBV5-1|TRBJ2-5|TRBD2
CASSFQTSGVETQYF
TGCGCCAGCAGCTTCCAGACTAGCGGGGTAGAGACCCAGTACTTC
>many|TRBV20-1|TRBJ2-7|.
CSAREVTGRYEQYF
TGCAGTGCTAGAGAGGTGACAGGGAGGTACGAGCAGTACTTC
>many|TRBV20-1|TRBJ2-3|TRBD2
CGRAGGLGSTDTQYF
TGCGGGAGAGCGGGAGGGCTTGGGAGCACAGATACGCAGTATTTT
>.|TRBV7-7|TRBJ2-5|.
CASSPNLRGLETQYF
TGTGCCAGCAGCCCTAATTTGAGGGGCTTGGAGACCCAGTACTTC
>many|TRBV5-1|TRBJ1-5|.
CASSLGGLDQPQHF
TGCGCCAGCAGCTTGGGGGGTCTCGATCAGCCCCAGCATTTT
>.|TRBV3-1|TRBJ1-5|TRBD1
CASSLGTAASNQPQHF
TGTGCCAGCAGCCTAGGGACAGCAGCTAGCAATCAGCCCCAGCATTTT
>.|TRBV7-2|TRBJ1-5|.
CASSFLSNNQPQHF
TGTGCCAGCAGCTTCTTGTCCAACAATCAGCCCCAGCATTTT
>many|TRBV20-1|TRBJ2-2|.
CSAYTIPGELFF
TGCAGTGCCTACACTATCCCCGGGGAGCTGTTTTTT
>many|TRBV28|TRBJ1-2|.
CASSFFPGRYGYTF
TGTGCCAGCAGTTTTTTTCCAGGGCGCTATGGCTACACCTTC